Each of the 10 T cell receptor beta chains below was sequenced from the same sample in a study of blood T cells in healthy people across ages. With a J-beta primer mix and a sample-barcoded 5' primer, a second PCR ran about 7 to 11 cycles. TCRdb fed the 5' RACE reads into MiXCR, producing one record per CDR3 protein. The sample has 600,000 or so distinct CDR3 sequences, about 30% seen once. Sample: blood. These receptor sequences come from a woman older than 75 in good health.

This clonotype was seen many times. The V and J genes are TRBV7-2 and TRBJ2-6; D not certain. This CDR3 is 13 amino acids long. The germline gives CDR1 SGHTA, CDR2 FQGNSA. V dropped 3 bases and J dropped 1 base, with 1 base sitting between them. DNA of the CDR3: TGTGCCAGCAGCTTTTCTGGGGCCAACGTCCTGACTTTC. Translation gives CASSFSGANVLTF.

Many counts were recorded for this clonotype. The CDR3 is CASSPGQGKAFF. CDR3 bases: TGTGCCAGCTCGCCCGGACAGGGGAAAGCTTTCTTT. This sequence joins TRBV18 and TRBJ1-1; 9 bases fit TRBD1. The CDR3 is 12 amino acids. Germline CDR1 reads KGHSH; CDR2 reads LQKENI. J lost 9 bases, V lost 6 bases, and 5 bases had no gene match.

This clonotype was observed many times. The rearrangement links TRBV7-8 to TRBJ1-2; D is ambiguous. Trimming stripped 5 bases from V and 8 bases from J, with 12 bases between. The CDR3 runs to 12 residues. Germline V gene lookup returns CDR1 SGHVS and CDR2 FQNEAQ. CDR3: CASSPSLGGYTF. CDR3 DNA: TGTGCCAGCAGCCCTTCTCTCGGGGGCTACACCTTC. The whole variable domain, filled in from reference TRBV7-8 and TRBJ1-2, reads GAGVSQSPRYKVAKRGQDVALRCDPISGHVSLFWYQQALGQGPEFLTYFQNEAQLDKSGLPSDRFFAERPEGSVSTLKIQRTQQEDSAVYLCASSPSLGGYTFGSGTRLTVV.

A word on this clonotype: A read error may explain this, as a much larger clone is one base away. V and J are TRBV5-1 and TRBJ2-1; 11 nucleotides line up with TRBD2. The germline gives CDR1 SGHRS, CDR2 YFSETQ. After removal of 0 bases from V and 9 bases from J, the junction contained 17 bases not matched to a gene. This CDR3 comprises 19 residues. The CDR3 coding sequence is TGCGCCAGCAGCTTGGCATTGCCCCAGGGGCTAGCGGGGGGTAGTGAGCAGTTCTTC. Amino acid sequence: CASSLALPQGLAGGSEQFF.

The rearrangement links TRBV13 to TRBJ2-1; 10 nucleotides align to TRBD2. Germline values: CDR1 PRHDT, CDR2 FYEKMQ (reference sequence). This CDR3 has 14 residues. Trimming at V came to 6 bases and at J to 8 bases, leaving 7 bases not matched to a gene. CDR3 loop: CASRSSGGAHEQFF. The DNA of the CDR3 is TGTGCCAGCAGATCGAGCGGGGGGGCCCATGAGCAGTTCTTC.

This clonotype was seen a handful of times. The CDR3 protein is CASSPKLMGAADTEAFF. In DNA, the CDR3 is TGTGCCAGCTCACCTAAATTGATGGGGGCCGCTGACACTGAAGCTTTCTTT. J is TRBJ1-1 and V is TRBV18; possibly TRBD1 for D (6 bases). Germline assignment: CDR1 KGHSH and CDR2 LQKENI. The CDR3 runs to 17 residues. Trimming pared 3 bases from V and 3 bases from J, leaving 20 bases between.

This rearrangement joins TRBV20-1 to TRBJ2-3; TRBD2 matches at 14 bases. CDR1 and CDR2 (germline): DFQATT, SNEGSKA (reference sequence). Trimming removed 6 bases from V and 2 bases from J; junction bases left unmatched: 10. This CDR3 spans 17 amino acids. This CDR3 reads CSAHGLAGGPFTDTQYF. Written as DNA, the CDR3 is TGCAGTGCCCACGGACTAGCGGGGGGACCCTTCACAGATACGCAGTATTTT.

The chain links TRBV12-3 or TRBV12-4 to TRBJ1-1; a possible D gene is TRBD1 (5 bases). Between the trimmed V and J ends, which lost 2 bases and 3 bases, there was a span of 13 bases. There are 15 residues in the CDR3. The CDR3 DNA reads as TGTGCCAGCAGTTTATGGGGGAGGCGGGACACTGAAGCTTTCTTT. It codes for CASSLWGRRDTEAFF.

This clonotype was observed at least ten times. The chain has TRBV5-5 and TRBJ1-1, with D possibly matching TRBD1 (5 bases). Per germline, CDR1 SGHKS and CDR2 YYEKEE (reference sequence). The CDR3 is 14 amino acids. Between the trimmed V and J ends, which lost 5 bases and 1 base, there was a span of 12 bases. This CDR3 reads CASSLWGANTEAFF. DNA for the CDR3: TGTGCCAGCAGTCTTTGGGGCGCGAACACTGAAGCTTTCTTT. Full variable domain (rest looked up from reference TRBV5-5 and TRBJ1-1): DAGVTQSPTHLIKTRGQQVTLRCSPISGHKSVSWYQQVLGQGPQFIFQYYEKEERGRGNFPDRFSARQFPNYSSELNVNALLLGDSALYLCASSLWGANTEAFFGQGTRLTVV.

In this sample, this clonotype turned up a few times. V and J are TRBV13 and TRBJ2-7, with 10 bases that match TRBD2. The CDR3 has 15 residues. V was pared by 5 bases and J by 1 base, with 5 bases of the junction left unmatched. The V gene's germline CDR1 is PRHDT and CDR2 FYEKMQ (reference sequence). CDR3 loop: CASSPWTSGSYEQYF. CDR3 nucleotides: TGTGCCAGCAGCCCATGGACTAGCGGTTCCTACGAGCAGTACTTC.